Reported below is one TCR beta chain. Its specificity is not known. CDR1 and CDR2 (germline): MNHNS, SASEGT. The CDR3 loop spans 15 amino acids. With 4 bases removed from V and 4 bases from J, the gap between germline ends came to 14 bases. These data originate in a study of OX40 agonist ivuxolimab in advanced cancers. Study information: Prior anti-PD-1, anti-PD-L1 or anti-CTLA-4 therapy did not bar entry, and 40% had some. Study results and caveats: More expanded clones were seen, on average, in CD8+ T cells than in CD4+.

Systemic immunosuppression or a history of autoimmune disease excluded patients. TCRdb's copy holds only in-frame clones and misses some; the assay was immunoSEQ multiplex PCR. Among tens of thousands of clones listed, 90% to 95% were seen once. The sample was CD4+ or CD8+ T cells sorted from blood, taken in a trial of the OX40 agonist ivuxolimab. This TCR was recovered from an adult with an advanced solid tumor such as melanoma, head and neck, liver or kidney cancer. This rearrangement joins TRBV6-1 to TRBJ1-3; D is perhaps TRBD1 (5 bases). The CDR3 bases are TGTGCCAGCAGTGTCTCCGGGACGCAGGGAAACACCATATATTTT. Protein sequence: CASSVSGTQGNTIYF.